The source of this T cell receptor beta chain is a study of T cells after yellow fever vaccination. Whole-study results and caveats: Post-booster reappearance was seen for most primary-vaccination clones (around 96% CD4, around 90% CD8). The secondary T-cell response peaked on day 5, not day 15, but was weaker.

This clonotype was found a few times. Its target is not known. MiXCR, run by TCRdb on the 5' RACE reads, gives a single entry per CDR3 protein. The table lists 300,000 or so distinct CDR3 sequences, 10% to 15% of them singletons, with around 0.55% in the top ten. Germline V CDR1 and CDR2: SGHTA, FQGNSA. V was trimmed by 9 bases and J by 9 bases, leaving 18 bases between them. The CDR3 contains 12 residues. This chain connects TRBV7-2 to TRBJ2-7; no reliable D call. The sequenced sample was CD4+ T cells sorted from PBMCs, obtained 45 days after the yellow fever booster vaccination. The clonotype originates from a man aged 30 to 39 who received the YFV17D yellow fever vaccine. The CDR3 loop is CASGFGPTGQYF. CDR3 bases: TGTGCCAGTGGGTTCGGCCCAACCGGGCAGTACTTC.